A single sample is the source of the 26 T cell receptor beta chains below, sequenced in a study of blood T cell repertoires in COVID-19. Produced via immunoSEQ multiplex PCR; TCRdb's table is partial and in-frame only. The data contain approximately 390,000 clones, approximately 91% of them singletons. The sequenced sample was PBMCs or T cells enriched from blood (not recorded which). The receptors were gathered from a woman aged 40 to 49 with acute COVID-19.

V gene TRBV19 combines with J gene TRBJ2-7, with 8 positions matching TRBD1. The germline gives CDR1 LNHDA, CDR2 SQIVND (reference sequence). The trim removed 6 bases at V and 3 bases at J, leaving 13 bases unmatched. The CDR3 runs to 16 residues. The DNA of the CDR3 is TGTGCCAGTAGACGGACCGACGGGACAGGTTTCTACGAGCAGTACTTC. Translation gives CASRRTDGTGFYEQYF.

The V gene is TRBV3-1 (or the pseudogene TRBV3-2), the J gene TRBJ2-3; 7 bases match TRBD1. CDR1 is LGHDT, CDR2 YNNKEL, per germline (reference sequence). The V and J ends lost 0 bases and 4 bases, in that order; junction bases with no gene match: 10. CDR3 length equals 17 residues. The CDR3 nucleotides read TGTGCCAGCAGCCAAGATTTTCGACAGGGTGGTGCAGATACGCAGTATTTT. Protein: CASSQDFRQGGADTQYF.

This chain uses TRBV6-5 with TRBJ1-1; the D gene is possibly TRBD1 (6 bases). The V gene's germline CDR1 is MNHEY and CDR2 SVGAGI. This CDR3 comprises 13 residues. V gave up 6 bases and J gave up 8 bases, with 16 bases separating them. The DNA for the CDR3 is TGTGCCAGCAGCTCGGACAGTCTCACCGAAGCTTTCTTT. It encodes CASSSDSLTEAFF.

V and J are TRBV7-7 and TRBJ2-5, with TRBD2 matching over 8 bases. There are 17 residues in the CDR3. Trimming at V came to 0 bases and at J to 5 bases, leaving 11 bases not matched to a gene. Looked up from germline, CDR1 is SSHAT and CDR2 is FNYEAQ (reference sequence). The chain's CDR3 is CASSLAVSAGGRETQYF. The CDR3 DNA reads TGTGCCAGCAGCTTAGCGGTTTCGGCGGGGGGCCGGGAGACCCAGTACTTC.

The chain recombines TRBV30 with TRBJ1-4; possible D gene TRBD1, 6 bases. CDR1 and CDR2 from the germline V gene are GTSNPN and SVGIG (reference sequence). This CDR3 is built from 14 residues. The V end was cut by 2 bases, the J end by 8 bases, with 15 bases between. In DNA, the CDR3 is TGTGCCTGGAGTCGCACAGGGAGGGACGAAAAACTGTTTTTT. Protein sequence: CAWSRTGRDEKLFF.

The CDR3 DNA follows: TGTGCCTGGAGTTCAGGGGCCACCTACGAGCAGTACTTC. Encoded protein: CAWSSGATYEQYF. The chain carries TRBV30 and TRBJ2-7, with D tentatively TRBD1 (6 bases). CDR3 length: 13 amino acids. The V end was cut by 2 bases, the J end by 2 bases, with 10 bases between. Germline loops: CDR1 GTSNPN, CDR2 SVGIG (reference sequence).

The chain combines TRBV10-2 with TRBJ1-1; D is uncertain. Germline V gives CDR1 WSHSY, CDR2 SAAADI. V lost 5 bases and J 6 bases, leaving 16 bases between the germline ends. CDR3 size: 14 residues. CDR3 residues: CASSSDGSTAEAFF. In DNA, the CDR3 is TGCGCCAGCAGTAGCGACGGTTCAACCGCTGAAGCTTTCTTT.

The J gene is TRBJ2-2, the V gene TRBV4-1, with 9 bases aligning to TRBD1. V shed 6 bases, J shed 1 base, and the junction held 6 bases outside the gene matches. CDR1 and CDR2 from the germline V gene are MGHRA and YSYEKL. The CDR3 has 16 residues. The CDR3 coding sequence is TGCGCCAGCAGAGCGATGGGACAGGGGAACACCGGGGAGCTGTTTTTT. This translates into CASRAMGQGNTGELFF.

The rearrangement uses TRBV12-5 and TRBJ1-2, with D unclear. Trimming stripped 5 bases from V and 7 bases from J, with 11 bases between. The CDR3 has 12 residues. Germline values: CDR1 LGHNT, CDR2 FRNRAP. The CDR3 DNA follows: TGTGCTAGTGGTCCGGAGGGCGGTGGCTACACCTTC. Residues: CASGPEGGGYTF.

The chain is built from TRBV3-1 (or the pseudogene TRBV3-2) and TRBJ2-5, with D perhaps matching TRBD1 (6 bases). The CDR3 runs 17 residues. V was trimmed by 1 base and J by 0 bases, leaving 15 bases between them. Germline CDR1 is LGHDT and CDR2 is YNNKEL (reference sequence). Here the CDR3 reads CASSQVRGRGDQETQYF. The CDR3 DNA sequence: TGTGCCAGCAGCCAAGTTCGAGGCAGGGGCGACCAAGAGACCCAGTACTTC.

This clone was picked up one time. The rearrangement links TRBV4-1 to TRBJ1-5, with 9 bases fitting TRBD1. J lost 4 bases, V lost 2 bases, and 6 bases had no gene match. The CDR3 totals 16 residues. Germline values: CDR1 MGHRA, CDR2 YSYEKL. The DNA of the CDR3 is TGCGCCAGCAGCCAACTCTCCGGGACAGGGAATCAGCCCCAGCATTTT. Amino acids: CASSQLSGTGNQPQHF.

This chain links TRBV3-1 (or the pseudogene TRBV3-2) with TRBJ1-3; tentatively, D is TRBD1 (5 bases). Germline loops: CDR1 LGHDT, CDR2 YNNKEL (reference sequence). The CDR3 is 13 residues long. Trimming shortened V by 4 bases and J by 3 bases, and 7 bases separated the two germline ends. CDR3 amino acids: CASSPRDGNTIYF. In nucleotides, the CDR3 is TGTGCCAGCAGCCCCAGGGATGGAAACACCATATATTTT.

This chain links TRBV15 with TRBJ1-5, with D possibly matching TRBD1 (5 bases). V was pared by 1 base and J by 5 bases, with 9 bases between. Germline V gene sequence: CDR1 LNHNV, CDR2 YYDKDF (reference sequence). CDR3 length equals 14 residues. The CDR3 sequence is CATSRGGADQPQHF. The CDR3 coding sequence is TGTGCCACCAGCAGAGGTGGGGCGGATCAGCCCCAGCATTTT. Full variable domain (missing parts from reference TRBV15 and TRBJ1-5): DAMVIQNPRYQVTQFGKPVTLSCSQTLNHNVMYWYQQKSSQAPKLLFHYYDKDFNNEADTPDNFQSRRPNTSFCFLDIRSPGLGDTAMYLCATSRGGADQPQHFGDGTRLSIL.

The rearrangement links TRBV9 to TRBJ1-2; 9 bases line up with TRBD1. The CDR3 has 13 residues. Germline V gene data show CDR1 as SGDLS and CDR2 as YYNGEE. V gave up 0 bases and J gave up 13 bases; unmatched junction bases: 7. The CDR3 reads CASSVGGQGFPTF. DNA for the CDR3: TGTGCCAGCAGCGTAGGGGGACAGGGCTTTCCCACCTTC.

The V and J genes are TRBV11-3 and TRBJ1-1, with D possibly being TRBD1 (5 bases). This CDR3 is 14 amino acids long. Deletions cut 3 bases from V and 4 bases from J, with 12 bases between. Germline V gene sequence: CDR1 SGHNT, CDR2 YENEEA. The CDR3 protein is CASSFSGLGTEAFF. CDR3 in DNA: TGTGCCAGCAGCTTCTCGGGACTCGGCACTGAAGCTTTCTTT.

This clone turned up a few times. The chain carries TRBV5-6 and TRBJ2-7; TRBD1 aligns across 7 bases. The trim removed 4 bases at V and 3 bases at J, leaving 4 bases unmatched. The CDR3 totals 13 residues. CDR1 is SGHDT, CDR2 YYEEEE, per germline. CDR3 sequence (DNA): TGTGCCAGCAGCAAGGACAGGTTCTACGAGCAGTACTTC. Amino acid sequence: CASSKDRFYEQYF.

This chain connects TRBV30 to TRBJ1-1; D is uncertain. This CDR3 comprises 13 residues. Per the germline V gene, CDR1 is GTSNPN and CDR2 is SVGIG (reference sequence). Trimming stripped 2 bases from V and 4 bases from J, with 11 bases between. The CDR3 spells CAWSIRGGTEAFF. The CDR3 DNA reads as TGTGCCTGGAGTATCCGGGGTGGCACTGAAGCTTTCTTT.

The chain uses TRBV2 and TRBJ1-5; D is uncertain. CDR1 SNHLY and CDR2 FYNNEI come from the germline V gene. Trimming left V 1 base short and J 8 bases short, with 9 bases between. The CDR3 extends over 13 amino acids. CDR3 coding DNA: TGTGCCAGCAGTGAAGTAGCGTATGAGCCCCAGCATTTT. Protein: CASSEVAYEPQHF.

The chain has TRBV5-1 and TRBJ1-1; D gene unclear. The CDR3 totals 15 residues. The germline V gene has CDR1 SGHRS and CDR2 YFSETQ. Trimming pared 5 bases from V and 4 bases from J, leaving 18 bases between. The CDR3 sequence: CASSSGVGRATEAFF. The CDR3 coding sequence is TGCGCCAGCAGTAGCGGCGTAGGGAGGGCCACTGAAGCTTTCTTT.

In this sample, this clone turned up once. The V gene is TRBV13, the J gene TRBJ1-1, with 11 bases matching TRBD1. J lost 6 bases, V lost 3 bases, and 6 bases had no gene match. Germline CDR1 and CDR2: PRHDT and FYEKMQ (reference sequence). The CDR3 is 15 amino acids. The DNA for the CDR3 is TGTGCCAGCAGCTTTGGGACAGGGGGTATGTCTGAAGCTTTCTTT. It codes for CASSFGTGGMSEAFF.

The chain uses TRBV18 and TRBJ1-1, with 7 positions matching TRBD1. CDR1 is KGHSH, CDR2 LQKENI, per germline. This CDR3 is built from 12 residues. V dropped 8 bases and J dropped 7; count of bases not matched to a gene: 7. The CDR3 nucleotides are TGTGCCAGCACAAAAGACAGGGTTGAAGCTTTCTTT. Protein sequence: CASTKDRVEAFF.

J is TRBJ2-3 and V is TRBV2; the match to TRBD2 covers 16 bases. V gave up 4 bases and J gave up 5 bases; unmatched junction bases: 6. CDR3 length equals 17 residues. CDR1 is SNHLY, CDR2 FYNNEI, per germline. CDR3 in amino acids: CASSAGTSGGGGDTQYF. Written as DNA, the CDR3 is TGTGCCAGCAGTGCCGGGACTAGCGGGGGGGGTGGAGATACGCAGTATTTT. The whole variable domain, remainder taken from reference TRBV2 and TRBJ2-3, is EPEVTQTPSHQVTQMGQEVILRCVPISNHLYFYWYRQILGQKVEFLVSFYNNEISEKSEIFDDQFSVERPDGSNFTLKIRSTKLEDSAMYFCASSAGTSGGGGDTQYFGPGTRLTVL.

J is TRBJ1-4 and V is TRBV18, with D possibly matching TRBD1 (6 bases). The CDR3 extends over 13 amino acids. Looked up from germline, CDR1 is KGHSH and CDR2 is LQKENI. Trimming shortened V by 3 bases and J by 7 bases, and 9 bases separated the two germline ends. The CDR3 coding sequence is TGTGCCAGCTCACCCACGACAGGTGAAAAACTGTTTTTT. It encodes CASSPTTGEKLFF.

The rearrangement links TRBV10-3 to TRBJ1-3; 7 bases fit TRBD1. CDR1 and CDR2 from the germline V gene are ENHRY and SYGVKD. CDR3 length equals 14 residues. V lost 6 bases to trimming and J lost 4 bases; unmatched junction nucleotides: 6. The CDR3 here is CAISDRVEGNTIYF. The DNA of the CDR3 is TGTGCCATCAGCGACAGGGTGGAGGGAAACACCATATATTTT.

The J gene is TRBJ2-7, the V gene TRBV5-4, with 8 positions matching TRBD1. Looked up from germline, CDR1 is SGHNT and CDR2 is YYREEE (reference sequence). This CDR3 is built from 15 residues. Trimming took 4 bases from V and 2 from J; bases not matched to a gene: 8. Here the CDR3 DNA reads TGTGCCAGCAGCCCAGGGACAGGACTTACCTACGAGCAGTACTTC. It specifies CASSPGTGLTYEQYF. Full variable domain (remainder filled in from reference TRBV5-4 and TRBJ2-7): ETGVTQSPTHLIKTRGQQVTLRCSSQSGHNTVSWYQQALGQGPQFIFQYYREEENGRGNFPPRFSGLQFPNYSSELNVNALELDDSALYLCASSPGTGLTYEQYFGPGTRLTVT.

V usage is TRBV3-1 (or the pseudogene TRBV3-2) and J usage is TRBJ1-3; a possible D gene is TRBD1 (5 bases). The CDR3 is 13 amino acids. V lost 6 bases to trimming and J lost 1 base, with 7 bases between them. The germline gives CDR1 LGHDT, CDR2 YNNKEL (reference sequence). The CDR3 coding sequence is TGTGCCAGCAGTCCAGGGTCTGGAAACACCATATATTTT. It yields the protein CASSPGSGNTIYF.